Described below is a single T cell receptor beta chain sequence and its context. Antigen unknown. The entry originates in a study of cytomegalovirus exposure and HLA in healthy donors. Study background: Out of 170 million or so T cells, an earlier analysis found some 120 million unique TCR beta sequences in total. As released early, the data held roughly 85 million unique TCRs from HLA-typed donors.

Germline-derived CDR1 and CDR2 are GTSNPN and SVGIG (reference sequence). Trimming removed 4 bases from V and 9 bases from J; junction bases left unmatched: 11. CDR3 length: 14 amino acids. Study findings and constraints: A few CMV-associated chains were confirmed in vitro to be specific for CMV antigens. Earlier analysis looked at TCR beta V segments, and most were productive about 90% or about 30% of the time.

The study ran its PCR with 60 Vbeta and 13 Jbeta primers. Only in-frame clones appear in the TCRdb table, and some are missing; sequencing was by immunoSEQ multiplex PCR. The repertoire table contains roughly 45,000 clones. This sequence was found in a woman aged 30 to 39 in good health and CMV-seronegative. Sequenced input: PBMCs. The rearrangement uses TRBV30 and TRBJ2-7; the match to TRBD1 covers 11 bases. The CDR3 loop reads CAWKGQGAILGQYF. The DNA of the CDR3 is TGTGCCTGGAAAGGACAGGGGGCAATTTTGGGGCAGTACTTC.